This T cell receptor (beta chain) is from a study of cytomegalovirus exposure and HLA in healthy donors. It was with 60 Vbeta and 13 Jbeta primers that the PCR ran. Data came from immunoSEQ multiplex PCR; TCRdb stores just in-frame clones and leaves some out. The sample carries 100,000 to 150,000 clones, approximately 8.9% recorded once. The CDR3 sequence is 15 residues long. CDR1 and CDR2 from the germline V gene are MGHDK and SYGVNS. V lost 1 base and J lost 5; bases outside the gene matches: 6. The V call is TRBV25-1, the J call TRBJ1-1, with TRBD1 matching over 8 bases. The sequencing sample was made of PBMCs. The receptor was derived from a woman aged 40 to 55 in good health and CMV-seropositive. The CDR3 loop is CASSESTGVRTEAFF. The CDR3 coding sequence is TGTGCCAGCAGTGAATCGACAGGGGTCAGGACTGAAGCTTTCTTT.